A selection of T cell receptor beta chains follows, all from one sample in a study of PD-1 blockade in classical Hodgkin lymphoma. The data were produced by immunoSEQ multiplex PCR, yet TCRdb's version contains in-frame clones alone and is incomplete. The profile covers roughly 70,000 clones, with 93% appearing a single time and roughly 2.7% taken by the ten largest. The sequenced material came from peripheral blood mononuclear cells (PBMCs). The source is a human donor with classical Hodgkin lymphoma. Each CDR3 is given with its conserved first and last residue. The order of the fields is clone size, J gene, D gene, V gene, CDR3 protein, CDR3 DNA. The D gene is left open where the match is weak. Clone size, where shown, is once, few, many, or a class for clones that have expanded.

NA | TRBJ1-1 | TRBD1 | TRBV13 | CASSPGQGPGDTEAFF | TGTGCCAGCAGCCCAGGACAGGGGCCAGGGGACACTGAAGCTTTCTTT
once | TRBJ2-5 | NA | TRBV5-3 | CARSSTSCGGVQETQYF | TGTGCCAGAAGCTCGACCTCCTGCGGCGGGGTCCAAGAGACCCAGTACTTC
few | TRBJ1-5 | TRBD1 | TRBV6-1 | CASSDPVARQGSQPQHF | TGTGCCAGCAGTGACCCCGTTGCCCGACAGGGGAGTCAGCCCCAGCATTTT
NA | TRBJ1-1 | TRBD1 | TRBV6-1 | CASSEEGTGATEAFF | TGTGCCAGCAGTGAAGAAGGGACAGGGGCCACTGAAGCTTTCTTT
NA | TRBJ1-2 | NA | TRBV7-2 | CASSLGQIYYGYTF | TGTGCCAGCAGCTTAGGGCAGATTTACTATGGCTACACCTTC
NA | TRBJ1-2 | TRBD1 | TRBV2 | CASRPDRGPNYGYTF | TGTGCCAGCAGACCCGACAGGGGGCCCAACTATGGCTACACCTTC
NA | TRBJ2-1 | NA | TRBV9 | CASSVGGGSYYNEQFF | TGTGCCAGCAGCGTAGGAGGCGGGTCGTACTACAATGAGCAGTTCTTC
NA | TRBJ2-7 | TRBD2 | TRBV5-1 | CASSGELAGDTSYEQYF | TGCGCCAGCAGCGGAGAACTAGCGGGAGACACAAGCTACGAGCAGTACTTC
NA | TRBJ2-2 | NA | TRBV28 | CASSFGGPDTGELFF | TGTGCCAGCAGTTTCGGGGGGCCCGACACCGGGGAGCTGTTTTTT
NA | TRBJ2-5 | NA | TRBV5-1 | CASSLGGVGSLQETQYF | TGCGCCAGCAGCTTGGGAGGGGTCGGGTCGCTGCAAGAGACCCAGTACTTC
NA | TRBJ1-2 | TRBD1 | TRBV6-1 | CASSEEPTGAYGYTF | TGTGCCAGCAGTGAAGAACCCACAGGGGCCTATGGCTACACCTTC
NA | TRBJ1-3 | NA | TRBV6-6 | CASSLWTDPGNTIYF | TGTGCCAGCAGTTTATGGACAGACCCTGGAAACACCATATATTTT
once | TRBJ2-7 | TRBD1 | TRBV28 | CASSPPTGVYEQYF | TGTGCCAGCAGTCCCCCGACAGGGGTCTACGAGCAGTACTTC
NA | TRBJ1-3 | NA | TRBV4-3 | CASSQDAGINSGNTIYF | TGCGCCAGCAGCCAAGATGCGGGGATAAACTCTGGAAACACCATATATTTT
NA | TRBJ2-2 | NA | TRBV2 | CASSEQGAGELFF | TGTGCCAGCAGTGAACAGGGTGCCGGGGAGCTGTTTTTT
NA | TRBJ2-7 | NA | TRBV6-5 | CASSYSQGGEQYF | TGTGCCAGCAGTTACTCCCAGGGTGGGGAGCAGTACTTC
NA | TRBJ1-2 | TRBD1 | TRBV27 | CASSLMTDRGTYGYTF | TGTGCCAGCAGCCTTATGACAGACAGGGGGACCTATGGCTACACCTTC